The entry below gives a single T cell receptor beta chain sequence along with its context. Its antigen has not been determined. No base qualities exist here, and no much larger clone lies one base off it. To demonstrate the VDJtools post-analysis software, the study profiled TCR beta repertoires from the peripheral blood of about a dozen young patients with multiple sclerosis. The multiple sclerosis patients were children and adolescents ranging in age from roughly 6 to 15 years. This sample stems from a study of post-analysis software for immune sequencing data (dated by TCRdb to the mid-2010s). The study in broad terms: Recorded disease courses included relapsing-remitting, secondary progressive and progressive-relapsing multiple sclerosis, with some patients lacking subtype annotation. A subset of samples was prepared in parallel using single-end sample barcoding, then pooled and co-amplified after Illumina adapter ligation. Patient repertoires were compared against around twelve previously published healthy control repertoires from donors aged roughly 6 to 25 years. The research as a whole found: Patients showed significantly higher frequencies than controls for a handful of TRBV segments, among them TRBV5-6, TRBV5-1 and TRBV20-1. When samples were clustered directly using the F measure, samples prepared in the same batch co-clustered strongly, which prompted a batch-effect correction. Multiple sclerosis patients had significantly lower normalized Chao1 diversity than controls, a result that suggests substantial peripheral T-cell clonal expansion. The multiple sclerosis patient group was slightly younger than the control group.

Measured from the cysteine to the phenylalanine, the CDR3 is 12 residues long. The sequence is cut down to CDR3 DNA, 36 bases in frame from base 1. The CDR1 and CDR2 encoded by the germline V gene are SGHRS and YFSETQ. Library creation used PCR. The sample was run on an Illumina HiSeq 2500. To reduce PCR and sequencing biases, unique molecular identifiers were built into the TCR beta cDNA libraries. Approximately 500,000 cDNA molecules were obtained for every 1 to 10 million input T cells, so each molecule roughly corresponded to one T cell. Patient libraries were prepared and sequenced with the same protocol used for the earlier healthy control dataset. Within a given batch, samples were prepared together, multiplexed and sequenced on the same HiSeq lane. The authors' analysis ran thus. MIGEC was used to process the raw barcoded reads, and molecular identifier groups with only a single read were discarded before consensus assembly and CDR3 extraction. Clonotype tables were post-analysed with VDJtools, normalizing diversity by down-sampling all datasets to the smallest sample size. In repertoire overlap clustering, CDR3 amino acid sequences, but not nucleotide sequences, were matched to correct batch-related cross-sample contamination. Clones were called with MiXCR by TCRdb after fastp trimmed the public reads at Q25, and only in-frame beta chains were retained. Each record represents a unique CDR3 protein, reported with the most common genes and DNA among its rows. TCRdb's processing, not the study's, gives the V and J calls here. The table for this sample lists around 700,000 distinct CDR3 sequences; roughly three fifths of them were counted only once. Around 10% of the sample belongs to the ten largest clones.

This clonotype originated in a girl aged 2 to 9 with multiple sclerosis. In this chain, TRBV5-1 is recombined with TRBJ2-5; the D gene is possibly TRBD1, with 6 bases matching. The J call is doubtful: the DNA matches TRBJ2-7 better. Sequencing input: blood. The CDR3 in this case is CASSYDRNEQYF. The DNA sequence is as follows: TGCGCCAGCAGCTATGACAGGAACGAGCAGTACTTC.